The source of this T cell receptor (delta chain) is a study of gamma-delta T cells after stem cell transplantation. About this clone itself: Only one base separates this from a far larger clonotype, so it likely reflects a read error. The sample carries other DNA sequences with the same CDR3.

TCRdb re-called clones from the RT-PCR reads via CATT. The sample has about 1,600 delta-chain clones; 22% are singletons. This CDR3 has 18 amino acids. The germline V gene has CDR1 GEAIGNYY and CDR2 EKD. V shed 7 bases, J shed 1 base, and the junction held 20 bases outside the gene matches. This receptor was identified in a human donor. It is not recorded whose cells these are; they may come from a transplant donor. Sequenced: gamma-delta T cells. The genes are TRDV2 and TRDJ1; 7 nucleotides match TRDD3. The CDR3 loop reads CACDQLGPDGGSTDKLIF. The CDR3 DNA follows: TGTGCCTGCGACCAACTGGGGCCGGACGGGGGGTCCACCGATAAACTCATCTTT.